The clone carrying this T cell receptor (beta chain) was observed many times. Its antigen is undetermined. These data are taken from a study of blood T cells in healthy people across ages. Whole-study results and caveats: Greater diversity and more naive CD4+ cells were seen in long-lived donors than in aged donors.

The second PCR ran roughly 7 to 12 cycles with a sample-barcoded 5' primer and J-beta primers. Each of the cDNA molecules was tagged by a template-switch adaptor with 12 random nucleotides. TCRdb reprocessed the 5' RACE reads with MiXCR, giving one entry per CDR3 protein. The sample holds some 1.5 million distinct CDR3 sequences; 28% are singletons and the top ten take about 8%. Trimming at V came to 6 bases and at J to 1 base, leaving 8 bases not matched to a gene. This CDR3 has 16 residues. Germline V gene data show CDR1 as ENHRY and CDR2 as SYGVKD. The chain carries TRBV10-3 and TRBJ2-3, with TRBD2 matching over 9 bases. Material: blood. The receptor was derived from a woman between 25 and 40 years old in good health. The CDR3 loop reads CAISPMAGGRTDTQYF. The CDR3 DNA reads TGTGCCATCAGCCCCATGGCGGGAGGGCGCACAGATACGCAGTATTTT.